Listed here are 23 T cell receptor beta chains from one sample, sequenced in a study of shared clonotypes between healthy human individuals. Profiled with immunoSEQ multiplex PCR; TCRdb holds only in-frame clones, not every one. The sample lists about 680,000 clones, about two thirds seen once, with about 1.7% in the top ten. Material: memory CD4+ T cells sorted from blood. This sample's subset: CD45RA-negative fraction. The source of these receptors is a woman aged 25-40 years in good health.

This clone came up a few times. The chain joins TRBV20-1 to TRBJ2-5; no reliable D call. There are 10 residues in the CDR3. Germline CDR1 and CDR2: DFQATT and SNEGSKA (reference sequence). V was pared by 6 bases and J by 5 bases, with 7 bases between. CDR3 bases: TGCAGTGCCCATGTTGAGACCCAGTACTTC. Residues: CSAHVETQYF.

Only one count was recorded for this clone. The J gene is TRBJ1-3, the V gene TRBV25-1; no firm D call. The CDR3 is 15 amino acids. Germline V gives CDR1 MGHDK, CDR2 SYGVNS. V dropped 3 bases and J dropped 4 bases, with 13 bases sitting between them. The CDR3 loop is CASSEVGSKGNTIYF. The CDR3 DNA reads TGTGCCAGCAGTGAGGTCGGCAGTAAGGGAAACACCATATATTTT.

The V and J genes are TRBV19 and TRBJ1-3; the D gene is possibly TRBD1 (5 bases). The V gene lost 5 bases and the J gene lost 2 bases, with 10 bases spanning the gap. The CDR3 runs to 14 residues. The V gene's germline CDR1 is LNHDA and CDR2 SQIVND (reference sequence). CDR3 sequence (DNA): TGTGCCAGTAGTTTCACGGGACCTGGAAACACCATATATTTT. Amino acid sequence: CASSFTGPGNTIYF. Looking up the rest from reference TRBV19 and TRBJ1-3 gives the full variable domain: DGGITQSPKYLFRKEGQNVTLSCEQNLNHDAMYWYRQDPGQGLRLIYYSQIVNDFQKGDIAEGYSVSREKKESFPLTVTSAQKNPTAFYLCASSFTGPGNTIYFGEGSWLTVV.

The chain couples TRBV6-1 to TRBJ2-2, with 9 bases that match TRBD2. Losses at the gene ends were 4 bases for V and 6 bases for J; bases not matched to a gene: 6. There are 15 residues in the CDR3. In germline, CDR1 is MNHNS, CDR2 SASEGT. CDR3 bases: TGTGCCAGCAGTGTCCTAGCGGGACGGGCCGGGGAGCTGTTTTTT. Protein product: CASSVLAGRAGELFF.

As concerns this clone: A read error is possible here, since a much larger clone lies one base away. Other DNA sequences of this sample code for an identical CDR3. V and J are TRBV5-5 and TRBJ2-7; D is perhaps TRBD1 or TRBD2 (5 bases each). The germline gives CDR1 SGHKS, CDR2 YYEKEE (reference sequence). The CDR3 runs 15 residues. CDR3 in DNA: TGTGCCAGCAGCCGGGACGGCGATAGCTCCTACGAACAGTACTTC. It encodes CASSRDGDSSYEQYF.

Note on this clone: Other DNA sequences from this sample encode an identical CDR3 as well. V is TRBV11-2 and J is TRBJ1-1, with 8 positions matching TRBD1. The CDR3 loop spans 15 amino acids. V lost 1 base to trimming and J lost 0 bases; unmatched junction nucleotides: 1. Per the germline V gene, CDR1 is SGHAT and CDR2 is FQNNGV. CDR3 in amino acids: CASSLGTGLNTEAFF. Here the CDR3 DNA reads TGTGCCAGCAGCTTAGGGACAGGGCTGAACACTGAAGCTTTCTTT.

This chain joins TRBV7-2 and TRBJ1-5, with D possibly being TRBD1 (5 bases). This CDR3 spans 13 amino acids. Trimming pared 5 bases from V and 5 bases from J, leaving 10 bases between. CDR1 and CDR2 from the germline V gene are SGHTA and FQGNSA. CDR3 nucleotides: TGTGCCAGCAGCGTCCAGGGAGATCAGCCCCAGCATTTT. Translating gives CASSVQGDQPQHF.

DNA of the CDR3: TGTGCCAGCACCGGGCAGGGGGCCTACAATGAGCAGTTCTTC. Translating gives CASTGQGAYNEQFF. The chain uses TRBV6-6 and TRBJ2-1; 7 nucleotides match TRBD1. The CDR3 loop spans 14 amino acids. The ends lost 7 bases at V and 2 bases at J; junction bases unmatched: 5. Germline-derived CDR1 and CDR2 are MNHNY and SVGAGI (reference sequence).

The rearrangement joins TRBV5-6 to TRBJ2-5, with D unclear. This CDR3 has 14 amino acids. V lost 4 bases and J 1 base, leaving 11 bases between the germline ends. CDR1 is SGHDT, CDR2 YYEEEE, per germline. The CDR3 sequence is CASSMADVQETQYF. Here the CDR3 DNA reads TGTGCCAGCAGCATGGCAGATGTCCAAGAGACCCAGTACTTC.

The rearrangement uses TRBV5-1 and TRBJ2-1; D unresolved. V lost 0 bases to trimming and J lost 8 bases, with 15 bases between them. The CDR3 covers 15 residues. The germline gives CDR1 SGHRS, CDR2 YFSETQ. The CDR3 nucleotides read TGCGCCAGCAGCTTGGTAGGAGAGCCCGGCGATGAGCAGTTCTTC. Amino acid sequence: CASSLVGEPGDEQFF. The full variable domain, rest sourced from reference TRBV5-1 and TRBJ2-1, is KAGVTQTPRYLIKTRGQQVTLSCSPISGHRSVSWYQQTPGQGLQFLFEYFSETQRNKGNFPGRFSGRQFSNSRSEMNVSTLELGDSALYLCASSLVGEPGDEQFFGPGTRLTVL.

The rearrangement joins TRBV28 to TRBJ1-5, with D tentatively TRBD1 (5 bases). Trimming removed 3 bases from V and 2 bases from J, with 11 bases in between. The germline gives CDR1 MDHEN, CDR2 SYDVKM. The CDR3 sequence is 15 residues long. In DNA, the CDR3 is TGTGCCAGCAGTTTCGGGGCGTTGGGCAATCAGCCCCAGCATTTT. This codes for CASSFGALGNQPQHF.

This clone has just one count. The V and J genes are TRBV5-1 and TRBJ2-5; unclear D gene. Germline V gives CDR1 SGHRS, CDR2 YFSETQ. CDR3 length: 11 residues. Trimming left V 4 bases short and J 2 bases short, with 3 bases between. The CDR3 region is CASSMQETQYF. CDR3 in DNA: TGCGCCAGCAGCATGCAAGAGACCCAGTACTTC.

Here the CDR3 DNA reads TGTGCCAGCAGGGGGTATGGATTTTACGAGCAGTACTTC. Amino acids: CASRGYGFYEQYF. This rearrangement joins TRBV28 to TRBJ2-7; D is undetermined. There are 13 residues in the CDR3. Germline loops: CDR1 MDHEN, CDR2 SYDVKM. Trimming removed 6 bases from V and 4 bases from J, with 13 bases in between. The full variable domain, rest sourced from reference TRBV28 and TRBJ2-7, is DVKVTQSSRYLVKRTGEKVFLECVQDMDHENMFWYRQDPGLGLRLIYFSYDVKMKEKGDIPEGYSVSREKKERFSLILESASTNQTSMYLCASRGYGFYEQYFGPGTRLTVT.

The chain carries TRBV27 and TRBJ1-2, with a possible D match to TRBD1 (5 bases). This CDR3 spans 16 amino acids. Germline lookup yields CDR1 MNHEY and CDR2 SMNVEV (reference sequence). Deletions cut 4 bases from V and 4 bases from J, with 19 bases between. The CDR3 DNA sequence: TGTGCCAGCAGTTCCCGTGGTGGGGGGGTGAGCTATGGCTACACCTTC. Translation: CASSSRGGGVSYGYTF.

V is TRBV19 and J is TRBJ2-5, with unresolved D. This CDR3 has 13 amino acids. V lost 4 bases and J lost 0, with 6 bases in between. Germline values: CDR1 LNHDA, CDR2 SQIVND (reference sequence). The CDR3 sequence: CASSNNNQETQYF. In DNA, the CDR3 is TGTGCCAGTAGTAACAACAACCAAGAGACCCAGTACTTC.

This chain uses TRBV30 with TRBJ2-7; D remains ambiguous. Germline loops: CDR1 GTSNPN, CDR2 SVGIG (reference sequence). The CDR3 has 13 amino acids. With 2 bases removed from V and 4 bases from J, the gap between germline ends came to 12 bases. CDR3: CAWSTVEGYEQYF. For the CDR3, the DNA is TGTGCCTGGAGTACAGTAGAAGGATACGAGCAGTACTTC.

The rearrangement uses TRBV7-3 and TRBJ2-7; D is unresolved. This CDR3 spans 14 amino acids. Germline V gene data show CDR1 as SGHTA and CDR2 as FQGTGA. The V and J ends lost 1 base and 2 bases respectively, with 9 bases between them. CDR3 coding DNA: TGTGCCAGCAGCTTAAACGGCGGTCCCTACGAGCAGTACTTC. Its translation is CASSLNGGPYEQYF.

The chain combines TRBV28 with TRBJ1-5, with D hard to call. Germline V lookup: CDR1 MDHEN, CDR2 SYDVKM. The CDR3 runs 10 residues. The germline V and J ends were trimmed by 3 bases and 6 bases, with 0 bases remaining between them. CDR3 nucleotide sequence: TGTGCCAGCAGTTTTCAGCCCCAGCATTTT. It translates to CASSFQPQHF.

Note on this clone: This sample also contains other DNA sequences that code for the same CDR3. The V and J genes are TRBV5-1 and TRBJ2-1; D is unresolved. CDR3 length: 15 amino acids. Germline assignment: CDR1 SGHRS and CDR2 YFSETQ. V was clipped by 2 bases and J by 1 base, with 10 bases between them. This chain's CDR3 is CASSLSSGSYNEQFF. The CDR3 DNA sequence: TGCGCCAGCAGCTTATCGTCCGGGTCCTACAATGAGCAGTTCTTC.

V usage is TRBV29-1 and J usage is TRBJ1-1, with D perhaps matching TRBD1 (6 bases). The CDR3 covers 13 residues. The germline CDR1 and CDR2 sequences are SQVTM and ANQGSEA. Trimming took 0 bases from V and 8 from J, leaving 13 bases between them. Here the CDR3 reads CSVEESVGGEAFF. CDR3 in DNA: TGCAGCGTTGAAGAATCGGTAGGGGGGGAAGCTTTCTTT.

Remarks on this clone: The same CDR3 also results from other DNA sequences found in this sample. V and J are TRBV11-2 and TRBJ2-5; D is ambiguous. The CDR3 consists of 12 residues. From germline, CDR1 is SGHAT and CDR2 FQNNGV. V was trimmed by 5 bases and J by 4 bases, leaving 8 bases between them. DNA of the CDR3: TGTGCCAGCAGCCCTCACCGAGAGACCCAGTACTTC. Translating gives CASSPHRETQYF.

The rearrangement links TRBV7-9 to TRBJ2-3; D ambiguous. In germline, CDR1 is SEHNR, CDR2 FQNEAQ (reference sequence). The CDR3 consists of 12 residues. V lost 5 bases and J lost 5, with 8 bases in between. The chain's CDR3 is CASSPPIDTQYF. CDR3 nucleotide sequence: TGTGCCAGCAGCCCACCTATAGATACGCAGTATTTT.

This clone showed up just a few times. The J gene is TRBJ1-3, the V gene TRBV28, with 8 bases aligning to TRBD1. CDR1 and CDR2 (germline): MDHEN, SYDVKM. After removal of 11 bases from V and 0 bases from J, the junction contained 15 bases not matched to a gene. This CDR3 contains 17 residues. The CDR3 here is CASTPPSGGLSGNTIYF. The CDR3 region has the DNA TGTGCCTCTACCCCCCCCTCAGGGGGCCTCTCTGGAAACACCATATATTTT.